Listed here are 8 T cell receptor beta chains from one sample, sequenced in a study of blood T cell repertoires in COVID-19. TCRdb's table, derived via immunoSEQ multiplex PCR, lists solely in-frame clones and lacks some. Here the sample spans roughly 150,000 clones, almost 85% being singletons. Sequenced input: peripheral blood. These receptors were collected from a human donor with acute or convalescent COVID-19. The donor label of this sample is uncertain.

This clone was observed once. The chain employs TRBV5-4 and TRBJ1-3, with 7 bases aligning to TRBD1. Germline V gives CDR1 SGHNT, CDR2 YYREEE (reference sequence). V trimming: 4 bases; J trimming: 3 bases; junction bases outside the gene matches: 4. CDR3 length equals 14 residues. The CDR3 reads CASSGDRVGNTIYF. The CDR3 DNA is TGTGCCAGCAGCGGAGACAGGGTTGGAAACACCATATATTTT.

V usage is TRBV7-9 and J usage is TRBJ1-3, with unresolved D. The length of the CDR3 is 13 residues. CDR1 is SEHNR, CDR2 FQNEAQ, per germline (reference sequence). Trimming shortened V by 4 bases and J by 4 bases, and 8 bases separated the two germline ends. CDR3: CASSYLEGNTIYF. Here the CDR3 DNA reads TGTGCCAGCAGCTACCTCGAGGGAAACACCATATATTTT.

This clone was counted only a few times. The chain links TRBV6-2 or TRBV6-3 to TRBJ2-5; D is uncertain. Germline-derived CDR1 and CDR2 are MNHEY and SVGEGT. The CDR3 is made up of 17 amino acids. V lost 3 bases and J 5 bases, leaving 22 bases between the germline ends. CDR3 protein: CASSYEVVASTSETQYF. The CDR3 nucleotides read TGTGCCAGCAGTTATGAGGTAGTAGCCTCTACTTCCGAGACCCAGTACTTC.

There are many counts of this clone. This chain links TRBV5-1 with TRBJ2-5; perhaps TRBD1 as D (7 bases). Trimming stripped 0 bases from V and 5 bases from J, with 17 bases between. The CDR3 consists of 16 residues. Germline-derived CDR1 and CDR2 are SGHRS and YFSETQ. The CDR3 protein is CASSLGRDSNAETQYF. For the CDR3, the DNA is TGCGCCAGCAGCTTGGGGCGGGACAGTAACGCGGAGACCCAGTACTTC.

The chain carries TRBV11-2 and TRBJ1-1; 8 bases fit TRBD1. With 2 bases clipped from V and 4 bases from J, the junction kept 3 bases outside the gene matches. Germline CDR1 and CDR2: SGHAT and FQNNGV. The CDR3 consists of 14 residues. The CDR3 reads CASSLQGAGTEAFF. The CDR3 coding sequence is TGTGCCAGCAGCTTACAGGGGGCAGGCACTGAAGCTTTCTTT.

CDR3 nucleotides: TGTGCCAGCAGCCAAGGAGTGGGCAGCGGGCACACAGATACGCAGTATTTT. It codes for CASSQGVGSGHTDTQYF. The J gene is TRBJ2-3, the V gene TRBV3-1 (or the pseudogene TRBV3-2), with D possibly TRBD2 on 6 matching bases. In germline, CDR1 is LGHDT, CDR2 YNNKEL (reference sequence). The CDR3 extends over 17 amino acids. The V and J ends lost 1 base and 2 bases respectively, with 16 bases between them.

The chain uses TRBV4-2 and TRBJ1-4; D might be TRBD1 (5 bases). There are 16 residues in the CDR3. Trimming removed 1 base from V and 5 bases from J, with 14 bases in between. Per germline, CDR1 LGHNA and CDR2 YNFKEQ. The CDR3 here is CASSQGPLQVNEKLFF. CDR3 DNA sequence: TGTGCCAGCAGCCAAGGTCCCCTACAGGTGAATGAAAAACTGTTTTTT.

CDR3 protein: CASSLGTSGPTDTQYF. The CDR3 nucleotides read TGCGCCAGCAGCTTGGGGACTAGCGGCCCCACAGATACGCAGTATTTT. The genes are TRBV5-1 and TRBJ2-3, with TRBD2 matching 10 bases. Germline V lookup: CDR1 SGHRS, CDR2 YFSETQ. The CDR3 contains 16 residues. With V trimmed by 0 bases and J by 2 bases, 3 bases remained unmatched.